Each of the 29 T cell receptor beta chains below was sequenced from the same sample in a study of T-cell reconstitution after alpha-beta-depleted transplantation in children. Preparation of the TCRbeta library involved a method that used unique molecular identifiers. TCRdb reprocessed the PCR reads with MiXCR, giving one entry per CDR3 protein. Here the sample spans approximately 230,000 distinct CDR3 sequences, more than 20% being singletons. The sample was PBMCs, mostly from graft donor cells, taken 360 days after TCRalphabeta/CD19-depleted stem cell transplant. These receptors were collected from a female patient aged 2-10 years who had a stem cell transplant for congenital amegakaryocytic thrombocytopenia, so the T cells may come from the graft donor.

Ten or more counts support this clonotype. The gene calls are TRBV10-3 and TRBJ2-5; D ambiguous. The CDR3 has 13 residues. Looked up from germline, CDR1 is ENHRY and CDR2 is SYGVKD. The V gene lost 4 bases and the J gene lost 0 bases, with 6 bases spanning the gap. The CDR3 DNA reads TGTGCCATCAGTGTGCAGAACCAAGAGACCCAGTACTTC. Translation gives CAISVQNQETQYF.

The rearrangement uses TRBV7-8 and TRBJ2-5; D remains unclear. The length of the CDR3 is 15 residues. Trimming shortened V by 5 bases and J by 5 bases, and 18 bases separated the two germline ends. The V gene's germline CDR1 is SGHVS and CDR2 FQNEAQ. CDR3 sequence reads: CASSPQMGTPETQYF. CDR3 bases: TGTGCCAGCAGCCCACAAATGGGCACACCGGAGACCCAGTACTTC. The full variable domain, with the rest looked up from reference TRBV7-8 and TRBJ2-5, is GAGVSQSPRYKVAKRGQDVALRCDPISGHVSLFWYQQALGQGPEFLTYFQNEAQLDKSGLPSDRFFAERPEGSVSTLKIQRTQQEDSAVYLCASSPQMGTPETQYFGPGTRLLVL.

This clonotype was detected a few times. This chain uses TRBV20-1 with TRBJ2-2; D unresolved. The CDR3 runs to 13 residues. V gave up 2 bases and J gave up 5 bases, with 9 bases separating them. Germline V CDR1 and CDR2: DFQATT, SNEGSKA (reference sequence). CDR3 in DNA: TGCAGTGCTAGATTTCAGTTGACCGGGGAGCTGTTTTTT. Its translation: CSARFQLTGELFF.

The chain uses TRBV28 and TRBJ1-1; 7 nucleotides agree with TRBD1. J lost 11 bases, V lost 6 bases, and 9 bases had no gene match. The length of the CDR3 is 12 residues. CDR1 is MDHEN, CDR2 SYDVKM, per germline. CDR3 residues: CASSLKKQGAFF. The CDR3 coding sequence is TGTGCCAGCAGCCTCAAAAAACAGGGGGCTTTCTTT.

This clonotype is a singleton in its sample. The chain couples TRBV28 to TRBJ1-5, with D possibly matching TRBD1 (5 bases). The CDR3 runs 14 residues. V shed 2 bases and J shed 5 bases, with 10 bases lying between them. Germline CDR1 and CDR2: MDHEN and SYDVKM. The CDR3 nucleotides read TGTGCCAGCAGTTTAAGGGACCCTTATCAGCCCCAGCATTTT. Encoded protein: CASSLRDPYQPQHF. Filled out from reference TRBV28 and TRBJ1-5, the complete variable domain reads DVKVTQSSRYLVKRTGEKVFLECVQDMDHENMFWYRQDPGLGLRLIYFSYDVKMKEKGDIPEGYSVSREKKERFSLILESASTNQTSMYLCASSLRDPYQPQHFGDGTRLSIL.

This clonotype was found a few times. The rearrangement links TRBV3-1 to TRBJ1-1, with 7 bases lining up with TRBD1. This CDR3 has 13 amino acids. The junction had 1 base not matched to a gene; V was cut back by 1 base and J by 5 bases. Per germline, CDR1 LGHDT and CDR2 YNNKEL (reference sequence). CDR3 protein: CASSQAGGTEAFF. DNA for the CDR3: TGTGCCAGCAGCCAAGCAGGGGGGACTGAAGCTTTCTTT.

The rearrangement joins TRBV11-2 to TRBJ2-1, with TRBD1 matching over 8 bases. Per the germline V gene, CDR1 is SGHAT and CDR2 is FQNNGV. The length of the CDR3 is 15 residues. V was clipped by 4 bases and J by 1 base; unmatched bases: 3. CDR3 in DNA: TGTGCCAGCAGCTCTTACAGGGGGTCCTACAATGAGCAGTTCTTC. The encoded protein is CASSSYRGSYNEQFF.

This chain joins TRBV7-8 and TRBJ1-5, with D perhaps matching TRBD1 (5 bases). V was pared by 4 bases and J by 1 base, with 14 bases between. The CDR3 is 16 residues long. Germline V gene lookup returns CDR1 SGHVS and CDR2 FQNEAQ. The DNA for the CDR3 is TGTGCCAGCAGCTCCCATCCCAGACAGAGCAATCAGCCCCAGCATTTT. Residues: CASSSHPRQSNQPQHF.

This rearrangement joins TRBV6-5 to TRBJ2-7; D is unresolved. V was trimmed by 4 bases and J by 2 bases, leaving 18 bases between them. Germline lookup yields CDR1 MNHEY and CDR2 SVGAGI. This CDR3 comprises 16 residues. The CDR3 DNA reads TGTGCCAGCAGTTCAATGGTTGGGGTTTTCGCCTACGAGCAGTACTTC. Translating it yields CASSSMVGVFAYEQYF.

The gene calls are TRBV27 and TRBJ2-7; 8 bases are a match to TRBD1. CDR1 is MNHEY, CDR2 SMNVEV, per germline (reference sequence). The length of the CDR3 is 15 residues. Germline trimming cut 6 bases from V and 0 bases from J; bases unmatched to any gene: 7. The CDR3 is CASRQDRAVSYEQYF. CDR3 in DNA: TGTGCCAGCAGACAGGACAGGGCCGTCTCCTACGAGCAGTACTTC.

CDR3 region: CSASTGWTPYEQYF. Here the CDR3 DNA reads TGCAGTGCCTCGACCGGATGGACGCCCTACGAGCAGTACTTC. The J gene is TRBJ2-7, the V gene TRBV20-1; D gene unclear. In germline, CDR1 is DFQATT, CDR2 SNEGSKA (reference sequence). The V end was cut by 6 bases, the J end by 2 bases, with 17 bases between. The CDR3 is 14 amino acids.

The V call is TRBV20-1, the J call TRBJ1-2; no clear D. The length of the CDR3 is 13 residues. Germline V CDR1 and CDR2: DFQATT, SNEGSKA (reference sequence). V dropped 3 bases and J dropped 1 base, with 9 bases sitting between them. The CDR3 nucleotides read TGCAGTGCTAGTTACTTCCTTAACTATGGCTACACCTTC. This translates into CSASYFLNYGYTF.

This clonotype has more than one count but fewer than ten. J is TRBJ1-5 and V is TRBV28; D gene unclear. Trimming took 3 bases from V and 4 from J, leaving 13 bases between them. This CDR3 is built from 15 residues. CDR1 is MDHEN and CDR2 is SYDVKM in the germline V gene. The CDR3, as DNA: TGTGCCAGCAGTTTTTTAGTACAGCCGAATCAGCCCCAGCATTTT. Translated: CASSFLVQPNQPQHF.

This clonotype was detected only a few times. The chain is built from TRBV11-1 and TRBJ1-1; 8 nucleotides line up with TRBD1. CDR1 SGHAT and CDR2 FQDESV come from the germline V gene (reference sequence). Germline trimming cut 2 bases from V and 1 base from J; bases unmatched to any gene: 3. The CDR3 is made up of 15 amino acids. CDR3 residues: CASSLQGARNTEAFF. In DNA form, the CDR3 reads TGTGCCAGCAGCTTACAGGGGGCAAGGAACACTGAAGCTTTCTTT.

The chain has TRBV30 and TRBJ2-5; possibly TRBD1 or TRBD2 for D (6 bases each). The germline gives CDR1 GTSNPN, CDR2 SVGIG (reference sequence). The ends were cut back, 8 bases at V and 1 base at J, with 11 bases in the middle. This CDR3 is 12 amino acids long. CDR3 sequence (DNA): TGTGCCGGCGGGACACTCCAAGAGACCCAGTACTTC. It specifies CAGGTLQETQYF.

V is TRBV6-1 and J is TRBJ1-5; D is perhaps TRBD1 (5 bases). V lost 7 bases and J lost 6, with 16 bases in between. The CDR3 has 14 residues. Germline lookup yields CDR1 MNHNS and CDR2 SASEGT. Here the CDR3 reads CASMPRDGRQPQHF. As DNA, the CDR3 is TGTGCCAGCATGCCCCGGGACGGCCGTCAGCCCCAGCATTTT.

This clonotype was recorded at least ten times. This rearrangement joins TRBV12-3 or TRBV12-4 to TRBJ2-7; D is possibly TRBD1 (7 bases). V was shortened by 0 bases and J by 4 bases, with 19 bases between the two germline ends. CDR3 length: 17 amino acids. CDR3 DNA sequence: TGTGCCAGCAGTTTAGCAGCGACAGGGACTCGGTCTTACGAGCAGTACTTC. Protein product: CASSLAATGTRSYEQYF.

This clonotype was recorded a few times. The rearrangement joins TRBV14 to TRBJ2-3; D may be TRBD1 (5 bases). The length of the CDR3 is 14 residues. V was cut by 2 bases and J by 1 base, with 7 bases left in between. Germline lookup yields CDR1 SGHDN and CDR2 FVKESK. The CDR3 reads CASSQLGGTDTQYF. The DNA for the CDR3 is TGTGCCAGCAGCCAATTAGGGGGCACAGATACGCAGTATTTT.

This chain uses TRBV6-2 or TRBV6-3 with TRBJ1-1, with TRBD1 identical over 7 bases. The V segment lost 4 bases and the J segment 4 bases; nucleotides outside the gene matches: 15. This CDR3 is 17 amino acids long. CDR1 MNHEY and CDR2 SVGEGT come from the germline V gene. The CDR3 bases are TGTGCCAGCAGTTCGACCGGGACAGTACATAAGATCACTGAAGCTTTCTTT. Translation: CASSSTGTVHKITEAFF.

This clonotype was seen more than once but under ten times. The chain carries TRBV20-1 and TRBJ2-5; D gene ambiguous. The CDR3 is 17 amino acids. Germline V CDR1 and CDR2: DFQATT, SNEGSKA (reference sequence). V was cut by 3 bases and J by 6 bases, with 26 bases left in between. CDR3 sequence reads: CSASLRRIPQILKTQYF. The CDR3 DNA reads as TGCAGTGCTAGTCTGAGACGGATACCTCAAATCTTAAAGACCCAGTACTTC.

This clonotype was picked up a small number of times. The chain links TRBV12-3 or TRBV12-4 to TRBJ1-3; D is possibly TRBD1 (5 bases). CDR3 length: 15 amino acids. With 4 bases removed from V and 0 bases from J, the gap between germline ends came to 10 bases. CDR3 bases: TGTGCCAGCAGTTCAGCAGGGATCTCTGGAAACACCATATATTTT. This gives the protein CASSSAGISGNTIYF.

This clonotype was counted ten times or more. CDR3 loop: CASSFGQGADEQYF. CDR3 DNA: TGTGCCAGCAGTTTCGGACAGGGGGCGGACGAGCAGTACTTC. The chain is built from TRBV12-3 or TRBV12-4 and TRBJ2-7; 11 bases fit TRBD1. The CDR3 is 14 amino acids. J lost 5 bases, V lost 3 bases, and 3 bases had no gene match.

This clonotype was recorded a few times. V gene TRBV3-1 combines with J gene TRBJ2-1; TRBD2 matches at 13 bases. This CDR3 contains 15 residues. Germline values: CDR1 LGHDT, CDR2 YNNKEL (reference sequence). After removal of 6 bases from V and 7 bases from J, the junction contained 6 bases not matched to a gene. The CDR3 nucleotides read TGTGCCAGCAGACACTCGGGACTAGCGGGAAATGAGCAGTTCTTC. Its translation is CASRHSGLAGNEQFF.

The CDR3 loop is CSASIIIEQYF. DNA for the CDR3: TGCAGTGCCTCAATTATCATAGAGCAGTACTTC. This sequence joins TRBV20-1 and TRBJ2-7; D ambiguous. The CDR3 sequence is 11 residues long. The V end was cut by 6 bases, the J end by 7 bases, with 13 bases between. CDR1 is DFQATT and CDR2 is SNEGSKA in the germline V gene (reference sequence).

There are a few counts of this clonotype. This rearrangement joins TRBV29-1 to TRBJ2-3, with 7 bases matching TRBD2. V trimming: 4 bases; J trimming: 5 bases; junction bases outside the gene matches: 9. CDR1 is SQVTM and CDR2 is ANQGSEA in the germline V gene. The CDR3 totals 14 residues. The CDR3 DNA sequence: TGCAGCGTTGTCCCGGGACTACAGATAGATACGCAGTATTTT. Its protein is CSVVPGLQIDTQYF.

This clonotype was recorded a few times. The CDR3 coding sequence is TGTGCCAGCAGTCCACCGGACAGAGGAGAAGCTTTCTTT. Translated: CASSPPDRGEAFF. This chain joins TRBV12-3 or TRBV12-4 and TRBJ1-1; a weak D match, TRBD1 (6 bases). The V end was cut by 5 bases, the J end by 8 bases, with 15 bases between. This CDR3 contains 13 residues.

Worth noting for this clonotype: One end of the junction varies from germline; a read error may be responsible. The CDR3 is CSARQQETNSALHF. CDR3 sequence (DNA): TGCAGTGCTAGACAGCAGGAAACTAATTCAGCCCTCCACTTT. V usage is TRBV20-1 and J usage is TRBJ1-6; D gene uncertain. The CDR3 loop spans 14 amino acids. CDR1 and CDR2 from the germline V gene are DFQATT and SNEGSKA (reference sequence).

This clonotype showed up just a few times. The chain has TRBV12-3 or TRBV12-4 and TRBJ1-3; the D is unclear. Trimming shortened V by 2 bases and J by 3 bases, and 8 bases separated the two germline ends. The CDR3 loop spans 14 amino acids. The CDR3 region has the DNA TGTGCCAGCAGTTTATTTGAGTTTGGAAACACCATATATTTT. Protein product: CASSLFEFGNTIYF.

This clonotype was observed a few times. The chain uses TRBV7-3 and TRBJ1-1; D not certain. Germline assignment: CDR1 SGHTA and CDR2 FQGTGA. The CDR3 loop spans 13 amino acids. V was shortened by 8 bases and J by 1 base, with 11 bases between the two germline ends. The CDR3: CASSSGRNTEAFF. The CDR3 DNA reads as TGTGCCAGCTCCTCTGGCAGGAACACTGAAGCTTTCTTT.